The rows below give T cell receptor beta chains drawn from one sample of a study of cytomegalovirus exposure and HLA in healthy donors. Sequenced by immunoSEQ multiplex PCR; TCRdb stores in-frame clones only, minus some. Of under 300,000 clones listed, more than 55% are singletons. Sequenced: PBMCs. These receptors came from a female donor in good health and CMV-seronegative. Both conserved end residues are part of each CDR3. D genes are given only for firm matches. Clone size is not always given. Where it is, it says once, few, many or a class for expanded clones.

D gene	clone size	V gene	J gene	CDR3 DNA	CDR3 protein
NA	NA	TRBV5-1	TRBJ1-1	TGCGCCAGCAGCCCTCTGGAGGGTAAGGGCACTGAAGCTTTCTTT	CASSPLEGKGTEAFF
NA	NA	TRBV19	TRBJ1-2	TGTGCCAGTAGTATGCGAGCTAACTATGGCTACACCTTC	CASSMRANYGYTF
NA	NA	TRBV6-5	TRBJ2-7	TGTGCCAGCAGCTACACGACAGGCGTAACCTACGAGCAGTACTTC	CASSYTTGVTYEQYF
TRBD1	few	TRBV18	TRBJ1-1	TGTGCCAGCTCACCTGGGACAGGGGCAAACACTGAAGCTTTCTTT	CASSPGTGANTEAFF
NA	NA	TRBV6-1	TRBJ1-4	TGTGCCAGCAGCCCCTATGGGGGGGTTGAAAAACTGTTTTTT	CASSPYGGVEKLFF
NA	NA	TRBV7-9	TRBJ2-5	TGTGCCAGCAGCTTAGCGTCCCAGGGGGAGACCCAGTACTTC	CASSLASQGETQYF
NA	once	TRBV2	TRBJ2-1	TGTGCCAGCAGTGATGCACTATCCTACAATGAGCAGTTCTTC	CASSDALSYNEQFF
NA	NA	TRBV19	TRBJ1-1	TGTGCCAGTAGTGCACAGGCCGTCGTCACTGAAGCTTTCTTT	CASSAQAVVTEAFF
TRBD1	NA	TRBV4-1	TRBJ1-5	TGCGCCAGCAGCCTAGTTATCGGACAGGGAGGTCAGCCCCAGCATTTT	CASSLVIGQGGQPQHF
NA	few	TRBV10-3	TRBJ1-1	TGTGCGTCAAGGTCACCCTCAGGAGCTTTCTTT	CASRSPSGAFF
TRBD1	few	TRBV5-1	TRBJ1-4	TGCGCCAGCAGCCCTCGGACAGGGTCAAGTGAAAAACTGTTTTTT	CASSPRTGSSEKLFF
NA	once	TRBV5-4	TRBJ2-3	TGTGCCAGCCCGGCAGCGGCTAGCACAGATACGCAGTATTTT	CASPAAASTDTQYF
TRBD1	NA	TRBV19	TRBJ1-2	TGTGCCAGTCAAAGACAGGGATCTAACTATGGCTACACCTTC	CASQRQGSNYGYTF
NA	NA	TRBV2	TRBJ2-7	TGTGCCAGCAGGGAGACTATCATGGTAGAGCAGTACTTC	CASRETIMVEQYF
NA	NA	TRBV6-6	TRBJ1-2	TGTGCCAGCAGTCCCAGGGGTCTTGGCTACACCTTC	CASSPRGLGYTF
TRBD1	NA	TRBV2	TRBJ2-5	TGTGCCAGCGACGGACAGGGGGGCTCCCAAGAGACCCAGTACTTC	CASDGQGGSQETQYF
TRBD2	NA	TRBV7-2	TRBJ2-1	TGTGCCAGCAGCCTCCTAGGACTAGCGGGCCTCTCCTACAATGAGCAGTTCTTC	CASSLLGLAGLSYNEQFF
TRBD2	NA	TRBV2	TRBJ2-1	TGTGCCAGCCGCCAGGGACTAGCAGGAGGAAATGAGCAGTTCTTC	CASRQGLAGGNEQFF
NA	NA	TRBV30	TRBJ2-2	TGTGCCTGGAGTTTAACCGGGGAGCTGTTTTTT	CAWSLTGELFF
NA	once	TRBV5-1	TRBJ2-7	TGCGCCAGCAGCTTCGACAGCACCTACGAGCAGTACTTC	CASSFDSTYEQYF
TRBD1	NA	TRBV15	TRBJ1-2	TGTGCCACCAGCAGAGAGGCAGGGGGGAGCTATGGCTACACCTTC	CATSREAGGSYGYTF
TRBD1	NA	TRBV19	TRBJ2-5	TGTGCCAGTAGTATAACAGGGGCCCAGTACTTC	CASSITGAQYF
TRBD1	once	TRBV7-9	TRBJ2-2	TGTGCCAGCAGCTTAGGCCGGGACAGGACCGGGGAGCTGTTTTTT	CASSLGRDRTGELFF
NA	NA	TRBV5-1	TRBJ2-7	TGCGCCAGCAGCTTGGCCGGGGTCTACGAGCAGTACTTC	CASSLAGVYEQYF
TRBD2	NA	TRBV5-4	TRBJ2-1	TGTGCCAGCAGCTTGGGCTCCTTAGCGGGGGATGAGCAGTTCTTC	CASSLGSLAGDEQFF
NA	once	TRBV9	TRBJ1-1	TGTGCCAGCAGCCTAGACCCACAGGGCTTAGAACTGACTGAAGCTTTCTTT	CASSLDPQGLELTEAFF
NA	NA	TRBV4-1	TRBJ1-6	TGCGCCAGCAGCCAAGACCAGGGGAATTCACCCCTCCACTTT	CASSQDQGNSPLHF
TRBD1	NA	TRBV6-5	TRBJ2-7	TGTGCCAGCAGTTACAAAACAGGGGTGTTTCCCTACGAGCAGTACTTC	CASSYKTGVFPYEQYF
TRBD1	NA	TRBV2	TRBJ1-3	TGTGCCAGCATGAGAGACAGGGGAATCACTGGAAACACCATATATTTT	CASMRDRGITGNTIYF
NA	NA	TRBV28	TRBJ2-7	TGTGCCAGCACCGTAGGTGGGTCCCTAACTACCTACGAGCAGTACTTC	CASTVGGSLTTYEQYF
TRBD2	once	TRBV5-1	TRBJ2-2	TGCGCCAGCAGCACGGCGGCTAGCGGGAGTTTTGTCGGGGAGCTGTTTTTT	CASSTAASGSFVGELFF
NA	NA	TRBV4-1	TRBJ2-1	TGCGCCAGCAGCCCAACCCTAGCGTATGAGCAGTTCTTC	CASSPTLAYEQFF
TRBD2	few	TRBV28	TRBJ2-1	TGTGCCAGCAGTAAAACTCTAGCGGGAGCAAGAGGTTCCTACAATGAGCAGTTCTTC	CASSKTLAGARGSYNEQFF
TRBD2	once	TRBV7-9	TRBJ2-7	TGTGCCAGCAGCTTTTCTAGCGGGAGCTACGAGCAGTACTTC	CASSFSSGSYEQYF
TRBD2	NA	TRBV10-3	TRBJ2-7	TGTGCCATCAGCATGGGTGGGGGACTAGACGTGGACGAGCAGTACTTC	CAISMGGGLDVDEQYF
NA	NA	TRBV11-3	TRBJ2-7	TGTGCCAGCAGCTTAGAGCCAGTTTCAACCTACGAGCAGTACTTC	CASSLEPVSTYEQYF
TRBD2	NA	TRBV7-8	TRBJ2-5	TGTGCCAGCAGCTTGGAAAGGACTAGCGGGAGGGGACGAGAGACCCAGTACTTC	CASSLERTSGRGRETQYF
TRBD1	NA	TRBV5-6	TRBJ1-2	TGTGCCAGCAGGGCCGGGACAGGGGACACCTTC	CASRAGTGDTF
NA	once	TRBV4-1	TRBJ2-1	TGCGCCAGCAGCCTCAGACATGGAAATGAGCAGTTCTTC	CASSLRHGNEQFF
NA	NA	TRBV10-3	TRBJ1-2	TGTGCCATCAGTGAAGAAGAGAGCTATGGCTACACCTTC	CAISEEESYGYTF
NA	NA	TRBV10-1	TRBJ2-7	TGCGCCAGCAGTGAATTGACACTTGGAGGTTACGAGCAGTACTTC	CASSELTLGGYEQYF
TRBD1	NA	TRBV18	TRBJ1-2	TGTGCCAGCTCACCTAACCTGGACAGGGCGATCGGCTACACCTTC	CASSPNLDRAIGYTF
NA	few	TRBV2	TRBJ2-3	TGTGCCAGCAGTGCGGGAGTTGGGACCACAGATACGCAGTATTTT	CASSAGVGTTDTQYF